The 8 T cell receptor beta chains in this list originate from one sample, sequenced in a study of T cell responses to AZD1222 COVID-19 vaccine. Sequencing was performed with immunoSEQ multiplex PCR; in TCRdb, only in-frame clones are kept and a portion is missing. The data show about 92,000 clones, around 90% seen once. Sequencing used peripheral blood, obtained on day 0 of AZD1222 vaccination. Source of these receptors: an adult in good health.

This clone was seen only once. This sequence joins TRBV5-6 and TRBJ2-5, with D possibly TRBD1 on 5 matching bases. Trimming pared 0 bases from V and 4 bases from J, leaving 7 bases between. Germline assignment: CDR1 SGHDT and CDR2 YYEEEE. The CDR3 extends over 13 amino acids. CDR3 protein: CASSLVTAETQYF. Written as DNA, the CDR3 is TGTGCCAGCAGCTTGGTGACAGCAGAGACCCAGTACTTC. The full variable domain, in which reference TRBV5-6 and TRBJ2-5 provide the parts outside the CDR3, is DAGVTQSPTHLIKTRGQQVTLRCSPKSGHDTVSWYQQALGQGPQFIFQYYEEEERQRGNFPDRFSGHQFPNYSSELNVNALLLGDSALYLCASSLVTAETQYFGPGTRLLVL.

This clone was seen just once. The chain joins TRBV6-6 to TRBJ1-2, with 8 nucleotides matching TRBD1. Germline V gives CDR1 MNHNY, CDR2 SVGAGI (reference sequence). V shed 7 bases, J shed 2 bases, and the junction held 12 bases outside the gene matches. This CDR3 is 16 amino acids long. In DNA, the CDR3 is TGTGCCAGCACCTCAGGGGGCGCGTTTGACAACTATGGCTACACCTTC. Protein sequence: CASTSGGAFDNYGYTF.

As DNA, the CDR3 is TGCGCCAGCAGCCAGGGTACAGGTGGTAATGAGCAGTTCTTC. Amino acids: CASSQGTGGNEQFF. The chain has TRBV5-1 and TRBJ2-1; tentative D call: TRBD1 (5 bases). The ends were cut back, 4 bases at V and 7 bases at J, with 15 bases in the middle. The CDR3 covers 14 residues. Germline CDR1 is SGHRS and CDR2 is YFSETQ.

The chain recombines TRBV10-3 with TRBJ1-1; D unresolved. Germline V lookup: CDR1 ENHRY, CDR2 SYGVKD. The length of the CDR3 is 15 residues. Trimming removed 0 bases from V and 1 base from J, with 9 bases in between. The CDR3 protein is CAISESIDSNTEAFF. The CDR3 DNA is TGTGCCATCAGTGAGTCAATCGATTCGAACACTGAAGCTTTCTTT.

V usage is TRBV4-2 and J usage is TRBJ1-6, with 12 bases that match TRBD1. Germline CDR1 is LGHNA and CDR2 is YNFKEQ. J lost 11 bases, V lost 1 base, and 9 bases had no gene match. The CDR3 is made up of 17 amino acids. CDR3 amino acids: CASSQGFGTGGITPLHF. CDR3 coding DNA: TGTGCCAGCAGCCAAGGCTTCGGGACAGGGGGCATTACACCCCTCCACTTT.

The chain couples TRBV5-4 to TRBJ2-7, with 8 bases matching TRBD1. CDR3 length equals 15 residues. The V gene end was trimmed by 5 bases and the J gene end by 5 bases; junction bases not matched to a gene: 12. CDR1 is SGHNT and CDR2 is YYREEE in the germline V gene (reference sequence). CDR3 coding DNA: TGTGCCAGCAGTTCCCCAGGGGGCTTGATGAACGAGCAGTACTTC. It yields the protein CASSSPGGLMNEQYF.

The chain couples TRBV7-3 to TRBJ1-6; D is perhaps TRBD1 (5 bases). This CDR3 region has 14 residues. The V end was cut by 5 bases, the J end by 9 bases, with 14 bases between. Germline V gene data show CDR1 as SGHTA and CDR2 as FQGTGA. The CDR3 sequence: CASSRGWGSSPLHF. CDR3 coding DNA: TGTGCCAGCAGCCGGGGATGGGGGTCTTCACCCCTCCACTTT.

The chain has TRBV2 and TRBJ1-4; D is perhaps TRBD1 (6 bases). The germline V gene has CDR1 SNHLY and CDR2 FYNNEI. The ends were cut back, 2 bases at V and 6 bases at J, with 22 bases in the middle. The CDR3 has 18 residues. This chain's CDR3 is CASSEPVNLRDNDEKLFF. The CDR3 DNA reads TGTGCCAGCAGTGAACCTGTCAACCTCCGGGACAACGATGAAAAACTGTTTTTT.